The TCR beta chain under discussion was sequenced for a study of T cell repertoires in cytomegalovirus infection. At the level of the study: Signatures in public TCR beta sequences pointed to both CMV infection and matching HLA type. Study observations and caveats: Adding up the frequency of public TCR beta families identified people who carried CMV plus the relevant HLA.

There are 13 residues in the CDR3. The germline V gene encodes CDR1 MNHEY and CDR2 SVGEGT. V was pared by 5 bases and J by 5 bases, with 12 bases between. This clonotype showed up just a few times. Its cognate antigen is unknown. Using its own MiXCR run on the reads, TCRdb lists one record per CDR3 protein. The data contain about 230,000 distinct CDR3 sequences, approximately 24% of them singletons. The chain is built from TRBV6-2 or TRBV6-3 and TRBJ2-5, with a possible D match to TRBD1 (5 bases). Sequencing was performed on CD8+ T cells from PBMCs. The receptor was isolated from a human donor in good health (CMV status not recorded). Some clones in this sample may be carry-over from other donors' samples. CDR3 sequence (DNA): TGTGCCAGCAGTGTATTCAGGGCGGAGACCCAGTACTTC. Encoded protein: CASSVFRAETQYF.